One and the same sample provided the 21 T cell receptor beta chains below, sequenced in a study of preoperative IRX-2 immunotherapy in early breast cancer. Sample treatment: preoperative locoregional IRX-2 cytokine immunotherapy. Repertoires were generated with immunoSEQ multiplex PCR, while TCRdb's copy carries only in-frame clones and drops some. The repertoire consists of around 95,000 clones, with roughly 90% occurring once and the leading ten covering roughly 2%. Sequenced here: tumor tissue, sampled after IRX-2 immunotherapy. The source is a human donor with breast cancer.

The chain joins TRBV28 to TRBJ1-1; D is uncertain. This CDR3 is 13 amino acids long. V lost 8 bases, J lost 4 bases, and 14 bases lay in between. CDR1 is MDHEN, CDR2 SYDVKM, per germline. CDR3 amino acids: CASLAGGLTEAFF. The DNA of the CDR3 is TGTGCCAGCCTCGCGGGAGGGCTCACTGAAGCTTTCTTT.

The chain uses TRBV6-8 and TRBJ1-5; D uncertain. Germline CDR1 and CDR2: MNHGY and SAAAGT. CDR3 length: 17 residues. V was pared by 0 bases and J by 2 bases, with 14 bases between. CDR3 loop: CASSYSTPPRGNQPQHF. The CDR3 nucleotides are TGTGCCAGCAGTTACTCGACTCCCCCACGAGGCAATCAGCCCCAGCATTTT.

The chain carries TRBV18 and TRBJ2-6; D is uncertain. The CDR3 is 16 amino acids. The germline V gene encodes CDR1 KGHSH and CDR2 LQKENI. Trimming took 4 bases from V and 0 from J, leaving 10 bases between them. CDR3 DNA: TGTGCCAGCTCACAACAACAGAGCTCTGGGGCCAACGTCCTGACTTTC. This codes for CASSQQQSSGANVLTF.

V usage is TRBV30 and J usage is TRBJ1-1; no firm D call. The CDR3 covers 13 residues. V was pared by 5 bases and J by 5 bases, with 15 bases between. The germline V gene encodes CDR1 GTSNPN and CDR2 SVGIG (reference sequence). CDR3 in DNA: TGTGCCTGGCAACGGACGGTAGATACTGAAGCTTTCTTT. This sequence encodes CAWQRTVDTEAFF. Drawing the rest from reference TRBV30 and TRBJ1-1, the complete variable domain is SQTIHQWPATLVQPVGSPLSLECTVEGTSNPNLYWYRQAAGRGLQLLFYSVGIGQISSEVPQNLSASRPQDRQFILSSKKLLLSDSGFYLCAWQRTVDTEAFFGQGTRLTVV.

This sequence joins TRBV5-1 and TRBJ1-4; D is unclear. This CDR3 comprises 14 residues. Germline V CDR1 and CDR2: SGHRS, YFSETQ. Trimming stripped 4 bases from V and 8 bases from J, with 15 bases between. In DNA form, the CDR3 reads TGCGCCAGCAGCCCTCACGGCCGTGGAGAAAAACTGTTTTTT. Its protein product is CASSPHGRGEKLFF.

The rearrangement joins TRBV18 to TRBJ2-2; D may be TRBD2 (5 bases). There are 13 residues in the CDR3. Trimming shortened V by 8 bases and J by 8 bases, and 15 bases separated the two germline ends. CDR1 is KGHSH and CDR2 is LQKENI in the germline V gene. The CDR3 reads CASLATRGGELFF. CDR3 nucleotides: TGTGCCAGCCTAGCTACTCGTGGTGGGGAGCTGTTTTTT.

This clone was counted a single time. The chain has TRBV5-1 and TRBJ1-2; D gene unclear. The CDR3 spans 14 residues. The ends were cut back, 4 bases at V and 6 bases at J, with 16 bases in the middle. Germline V lookup: CDR1 SGHRS, CDR2 YFSETQ. DNA for the CDR3: TGCGCCAGCAGCCGTAGTGGACCCCTGGATGGCTACACCTTC. Translating it yields CASSRSGPLDGYTF. Full variable domain (remainder filled in from reference TRBV5-1 and TRBJ1-2): KAGVTQTPRYLIKTRGQQVTLSCSPISGHRSVSWYQQTPGQGLQFLFEYFSETQRNKGNFPGRFSGRQFSNSRSEMNVSTLELGDSALYLCASSRSGPLDGYTFGSGTRLTVV.

This chain joins TRBV7-8 and TRBJ2-2, with D perhaps matching TRBD2 (6 bases). Per the germline V gene, CDR1 is SGHVS and CDR2 is FQNEAQ. The CDR3 extends over 13 amino acids. V was cut by 5 bases and J by 4 bases, with 8 bases left in between. CDR3 protein: CASSPSVTGELFF. For the CDR3, the DNA is TGTGCCAGCAGCCCTAGCGTCACCGGGGAGCTGTTTTTT.

This rearrangement joins TRBV14 to TRBJ2-1; the D gene is possibly TRBD2 (7 bases). Germline CDR1 SGHDN, CDR2 FVKESK. The CDR3 consists of 19 residues. Deletions cut 0 bases from V and 3 bases from J, with 21 bases between. CDR3 nucleotide sequence: TGTGCCAGCAGCCAAGAGGGCGGGGGCCCTTTTTTCCTCTACAATGAGCAGTTCTTC. Amino acid sequence: CASSQEGGGPFFLYNEQFF.

The genes are TRBV28 and TRBJ1-2; D gene uncertain. CDR3 length: 13 amino acids. CDR1 is MDHEN and CDR2 is SYDVKM in the germline V gene. V was trimmed by 6 bases and J by 3 bases, leaving 11 bases between them. CDR3 nucleotides: TGTGCCAGCAGCCCGGGCCCCCACTATGGCTACACCTTC. Its protein product is CASSPGPHYGYTF.

The rearrangement links TRBV18 to TRBJ1-3; D remains ambiguous. Germline V gene data show CDR1 as KGHSH and CDR2 as LQKENI. The V end was cut by 3 bases, the J end by 9 bases, with 12 bases between. CDR3 length: 13 amino acids. The CDR3 DNA is TGTGCCAGCTCACCGGATTATCTGTCCACCATATATTTT. Amino acids: CASSPDYLSTIYF.

The chain carries TRBV30 and TRBJ2-4; D unclear. CDR3 length: 13 amino acids. The V gene lost 2 bases and the J gene lost 0 bases, with 5 bases spanning the gap. Germline lookup yields CDR1 GTSNPN and CDR2 SVGIG (reference sequence). The chain's CDR3 is CAWSPLAKNIQYF. CDR3 coding DNA: TGTGCCTGGAGTCCGCTAGCCAAAAACATTCAGTACTTC.

This chain connects TRBV7-5 to TRBJ2-5; no check of the table's D call, TRBD1, against the DNA was made. TRBV7-5 is classified as a pseudogene. The CDR3 spans 14 residues. The CDR3 sequence is CASSQMTGEETQYF. CDR3 nucleotides: TGTGCCAGCAGCCAGATGACAGGGGAGGAGACCCAGTACTTC.

The J gene is TRBJ1-3, the V gene TRBV6-8; TRBD1 matches at 7 bases. The CDR3 length is 13 residues. Unmatched junction bases numbered 1, after V lost 5 bases and J lost 3 bases. CDR1 is MNHGY, CDR2 SAAAGT, per germline. The CDR3 sequence is CASSTGVGNTIYF. DNA of the CDR3: TGTGCCAGCAGTACAGGGGTTGGAAACACCATATATTTT.

V gene TRBV23-1 combines with J gene TRBJ1-5; D ambiguous. TRBV23-1 is an ORF for which the function is uncertain. The CDR3 runs 16 residues. V was shortened by 8 bases and J by 2 bases, with 19 bases between the two germline ends. This CDR3 reads CASSALRRRGNQPQHF. DNA for the CDR3: TGCGCCAGCTCTGCCCTTAGGAGGCGAGGCAATCAGCCCCAGCATTTT.

This clone was counted once. The chain links TRBV19 to TRBJ1-6, with a weak D call TRBD1 (5 bases). The length of the CDR3 is 12 residues. Trimming removed 8 bases at V and 10 bases at J, with 12 bases between. Germline CDR1 LNHDA, CDR2 SQIVND (reference sequence). CDR3 protein: CASRSGTSPLHF. CDR3 bases: TGTGCCAGTCGGTCAGGGACCTCACCCCTCCACTTT. Looking up the rest from reference TRBV19 and TRBJ1-6 gives the full variable domain: DGGITQSPKYLFRKEGQNVTLSCEQNLNHDAMYWYRQDPGQGLRLIYYSQIVNDFQKGDIAEGYSVSREKKESFPLTVTSAQKNPTAFYLCASRSGTSPLHFGNGTRLTVT.

This clone has only one observation. The V call is TRBV5-1, the J call TRBJ2-7, with 9 positions matching TRBD1. This CDR3 has 16 amino acids. V dropped 4 bases and J dropped 1; count of bases not matched to a gene: 9. Germline-derived CDR1 and CDR2 are SGHRS and YFSETQ. CDR3 sequence (DNA): TGCGCCAGCAGCGTTACAGGGGGCGGACTATCCTACGAGCAGTACTTC. This sequence encodes CASSVTGGGLSYEQYF.

This clone occurred a few times. As DNA, the CDR3 is TGTGCCAGCAGCCACGGGACCGAGGCTGGGCCCCAGCATTTT. Protein: CASSHGTEAGPQHF. This chain uses TRBV14 with TRBJ1-5; D might be TRBD1 (5 bases). This CDR3 has 14 amino acids. V shed 3 bases and J shed 9 bases, with 15 bases lying between them. The germline CDR1 and CDR2 sequences are SGHDN and FVKESK.

This clone was observed many times. V gene TRBV6-8 combines with J gene TRBJ2-5, with 10 bases fitting TRBD2. V was pared by 6 bases and J by 5 bases, with 3 bases of the junction left unmatched. The CDR3 runs 13 residues. Germline V gives CDR1 MNHGY, CDR2 SAAAGT. CDR3 sequence: CASRAGGKETQYF. The CDR3 bases are TGTGCCAGCAGAGCGGGAGGGAAGGAGACCCAGTACTTC.

V and J are TRBV19 and TRBJ1-2, with D tentatively TRBD1 (6 bases). Germline values: CDR1 LNHDA, CDR2 SQIVND (reference sequence). The CDR3 contains 15 residues. Trimming cost V 5 bases and J 2 bases, with 15 bases left between them. CDR3 region: CASSPPFGQNYGYTF. For the CDR3, the DNA is TGTGCCAGTAGTCCCCCCTTTGGACAGAACTATGGCTACACCTTC.

This rearrangement joins TRBV7-1 to TRBJ2-3, with 10 bases matching TRBD1. TRBV7-1 is designated an ORF whose function remains uncertain. Germline trimming cut 5 bases from V and 5 bases from J; bases unmatched to any gene: 7. CDR3 length: 15 amino acids. In DNA form, the CDR3 reads TGTGCCAGCAGCGGCGGAGGGGACAGGGGAGATACGCAGTATTTT. It codes for CASSGGGDRGDTQYF.